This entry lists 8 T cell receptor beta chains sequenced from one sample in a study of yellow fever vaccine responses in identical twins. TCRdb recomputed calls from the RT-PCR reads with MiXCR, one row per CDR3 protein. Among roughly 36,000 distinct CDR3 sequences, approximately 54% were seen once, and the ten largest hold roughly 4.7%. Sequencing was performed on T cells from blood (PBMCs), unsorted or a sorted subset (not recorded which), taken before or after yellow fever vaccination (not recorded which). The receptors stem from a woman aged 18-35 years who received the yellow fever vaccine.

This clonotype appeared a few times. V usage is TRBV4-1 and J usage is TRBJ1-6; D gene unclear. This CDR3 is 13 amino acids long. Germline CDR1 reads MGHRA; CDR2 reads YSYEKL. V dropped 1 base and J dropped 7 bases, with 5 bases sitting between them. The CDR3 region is CASSQGKNSPLHF. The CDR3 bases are TGCGCCAGCAGCCAAGGGAAAAATTCACCCCTCCACTTT.

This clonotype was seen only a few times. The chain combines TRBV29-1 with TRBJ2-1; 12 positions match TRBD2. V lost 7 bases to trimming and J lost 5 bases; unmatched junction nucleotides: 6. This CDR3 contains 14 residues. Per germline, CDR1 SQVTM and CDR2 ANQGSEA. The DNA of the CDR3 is TGCAGCGCCCCGACTAGCGGGAGAAACAATGAGCAGTTCTTC. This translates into CSAPTSGRNNEQFF.

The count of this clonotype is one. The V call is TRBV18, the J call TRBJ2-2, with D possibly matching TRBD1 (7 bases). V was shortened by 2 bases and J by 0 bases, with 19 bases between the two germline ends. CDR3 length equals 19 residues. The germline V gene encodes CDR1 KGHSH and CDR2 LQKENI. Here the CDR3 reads CASSPAGEQGRSNTGELFF. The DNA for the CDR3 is TGTGCCAGCTCACCAGCCGGGGAACAGGGGAGGTCGAACACCGGGGAGCTGTTTTTT.

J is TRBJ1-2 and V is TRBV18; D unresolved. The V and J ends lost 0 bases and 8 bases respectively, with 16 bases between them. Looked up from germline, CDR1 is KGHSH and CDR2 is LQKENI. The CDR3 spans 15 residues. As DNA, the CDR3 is TGTGCCAGCTCACCACCGGGAGGTTCGGCGGGGGGCTACACCTTC. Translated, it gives CASSPPGGSAGGYTF.

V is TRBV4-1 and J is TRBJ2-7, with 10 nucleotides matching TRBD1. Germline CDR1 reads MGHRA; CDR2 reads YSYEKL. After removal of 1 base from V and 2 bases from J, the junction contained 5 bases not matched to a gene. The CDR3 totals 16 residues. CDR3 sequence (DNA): TGCGCCAGCAGCCAAGTCTCCGGGACAGGGGCCTACGAGCAGTACTTC. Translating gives CASSQVSGTGAYEQYF.

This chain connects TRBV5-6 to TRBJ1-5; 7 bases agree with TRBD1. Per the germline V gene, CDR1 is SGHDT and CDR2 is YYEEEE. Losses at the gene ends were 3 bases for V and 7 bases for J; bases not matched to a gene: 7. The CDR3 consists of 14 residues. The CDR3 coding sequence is TGTGCCAGCAGCTCCGGACAGGTGAACCAGCCCCAGCATTTT. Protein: CASSSGQVNQPQHF.

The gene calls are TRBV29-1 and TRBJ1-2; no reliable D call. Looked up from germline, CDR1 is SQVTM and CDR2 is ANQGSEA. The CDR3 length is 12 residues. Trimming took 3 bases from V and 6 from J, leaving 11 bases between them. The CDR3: CSVDDSLNGYTF. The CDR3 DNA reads TGCAGCGTTGACGATAGTCTGAATGGCTACACCTTC.

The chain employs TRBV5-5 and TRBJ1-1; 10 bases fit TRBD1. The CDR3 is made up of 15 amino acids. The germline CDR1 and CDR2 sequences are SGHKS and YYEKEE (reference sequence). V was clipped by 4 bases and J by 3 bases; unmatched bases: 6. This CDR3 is CASSRGQGSYTEAFF. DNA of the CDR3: TGTGCCAGCAGCCGGGGACAGGGGTCCTACACTGAAGCTTTCTTT. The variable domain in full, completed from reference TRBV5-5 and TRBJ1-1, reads DAGVTQSPTHLIKTRGQQVTLRCSPISGHKSVSWYQQVLGQGPQFIFQYYEKEERGRGNFPDRFSARQFPNYSSELNVNALLLGDSALYLCASSRGQGSYTEAFFGQGTRLTVV.